The clone carrying this T cell receptor beta chain was observed a handful of times. What it binds is not known. The sample is drawn from a study of graft-versus-host responses after intestinal transplantation. Findings and caveats of the study: Early post-transplant HvG declines were associated with peak circulating GvH clone levels. Subjects displaying graft-donor T cell macrochimerism possessed elevated graft-versus-host to host-versus-graft clonal ratios inside allografts.

Profiling relied on immunoSEQ multiplex PCR, and the TCRdb table lists in-frame clones only, not all of them. The sample carries around 8,400 clones, over 65% recorded once. Intraepithelial and lamina propria lymphocytes were isolated from graft specimens. There are 16 residues in the CDR3. V was pared by 0 bases and J by 5 bases, with 5 bases of the junction left unmatched. This clonotype originated in a human patient who received an intestinal transplant, so some T cells may come from the graft donor. The sample here was ileum tissue, taken roughly 490 days after intestinal transplant. The rearrangement joins TRBV23-1 to TRBJ2-2; 8 nucleotides agree with TRBD2. TRBV23-1 is sorted into the ORF group, with uncertain function. The CDR3 DNA is TGCGCCAGCAGTCAATCGTCACTAGCGGAGACCGGGGAGCTGTTTTTT. Its translation: CASSQSSLAETGELFF.